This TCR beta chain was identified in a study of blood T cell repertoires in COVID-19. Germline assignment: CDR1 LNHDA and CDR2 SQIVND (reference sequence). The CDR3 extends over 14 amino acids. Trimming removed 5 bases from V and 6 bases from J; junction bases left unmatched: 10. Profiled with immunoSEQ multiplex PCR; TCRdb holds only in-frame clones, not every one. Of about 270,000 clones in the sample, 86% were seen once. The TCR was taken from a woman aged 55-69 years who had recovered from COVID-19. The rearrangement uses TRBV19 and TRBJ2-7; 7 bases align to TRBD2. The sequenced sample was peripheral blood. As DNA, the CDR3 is TGTGCCAGTAGTCCCCTCCGGGGGGACGGCGAGCAGTACTTC. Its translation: CASSPLRGDGEQYF.